This T cell receptor beta chain appears in the sequencing data of a study of neurological immune-mediated disorders. Study results and caveats: The study found the most TCR clonal expansion in HTLV-1-associated myelopathy and the least in multiple sclerosis, below healthy controls.

Many counts were recorded for this clonotype. Antigen specificity is unknown. CDR1 is ENHRY and CDR2 is SYGVKD in the germline V gene. V was pared by 10 bases and J by 4 bases, with 6 bases of the junction left unmatched. The CDR3 runs to 13 residues. TCRdb fed the 5' RACE reads into MiXCR, producing one record per CDR3 protein. The sample comprises about 66,000 distinct CDR3 sequences, 4% to 6% of which are singletons, and roughly 2.8% rests with the top ten. Sequencing used PBMCs. This chain joins TRBV10-3 and TRBJ2-2; TRBD1 matches 7 bases. The sequence derives from a woman in her thirties with multiple sclerosis. The CDR3 sequence is CATYYRGTGELFF. CDR3 DNA: TGTGCCACCTATTACAGGGGCACCGGGGAGCTGTTTTTT.